This T cell receptor beta chain was documented in a study of cytomegalovirus exposure and HLA in healthy donors. PCR amplification relied on 60 Vbeta primers (plus 13 Jbeta primers). Measured with immunoSEQ multiplex PCR; TCRdb has only the in-frame clones, and not every one. The data contain approximately 220,000 clones, about 77% of them seen just once; the ten biggest clones take up less than 2%. V was pared by 1 base and J by 3 bases, with 1 base of the junction left unmatched. The CDR3 runs 14 residues. Germline V gives CDR1 SNHLY, CDR2 FYNNEI. This clonotype was sampled from a woman aged 25 to 39 in good health and CMV-seronegative. The chain couples TRBV2 to TRBJ2-7; 9 positions match TRBD2. The specimen was PBMCs. CDR3 residues: CASSEGGRGYEQYF. The CDR3 coding sequence is TGTGCCAGCAGTGAAGGCGGGAGGGGCTACGAGCAGTACTTC.